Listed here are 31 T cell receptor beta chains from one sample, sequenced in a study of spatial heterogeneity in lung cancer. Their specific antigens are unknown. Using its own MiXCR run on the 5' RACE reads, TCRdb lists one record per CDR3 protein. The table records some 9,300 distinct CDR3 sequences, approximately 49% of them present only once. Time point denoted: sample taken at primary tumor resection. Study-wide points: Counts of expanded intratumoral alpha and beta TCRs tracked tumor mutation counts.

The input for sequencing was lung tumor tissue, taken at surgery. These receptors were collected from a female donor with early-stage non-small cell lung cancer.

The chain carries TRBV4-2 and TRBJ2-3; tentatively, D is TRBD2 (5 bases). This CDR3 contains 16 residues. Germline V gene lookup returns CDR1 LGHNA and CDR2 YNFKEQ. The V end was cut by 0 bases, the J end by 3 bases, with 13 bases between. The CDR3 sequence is CASSQDLTSGTDTQYF. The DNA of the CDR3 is TGTGCCAGCAGCCAAGATTTAACTAGTGGTACAGATACGCAGTATTTT.

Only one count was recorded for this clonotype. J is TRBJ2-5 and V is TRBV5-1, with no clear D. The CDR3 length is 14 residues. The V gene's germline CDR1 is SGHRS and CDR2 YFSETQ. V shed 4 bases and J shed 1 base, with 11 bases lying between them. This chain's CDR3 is CASSPPRTQETQYF. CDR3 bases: TGCGCCAGCAGCCCTCCCCGGACCCAAGAGACCCAGTACTTC.

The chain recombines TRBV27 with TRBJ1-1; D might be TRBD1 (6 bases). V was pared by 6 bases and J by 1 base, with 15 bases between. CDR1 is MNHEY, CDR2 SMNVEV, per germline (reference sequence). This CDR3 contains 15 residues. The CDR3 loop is CASSSPAGANTEAFF. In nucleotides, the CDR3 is TGTGCCAGCAGCTCTCCCGCGGGGGCGAACACTGAAGCTTTCTTT.

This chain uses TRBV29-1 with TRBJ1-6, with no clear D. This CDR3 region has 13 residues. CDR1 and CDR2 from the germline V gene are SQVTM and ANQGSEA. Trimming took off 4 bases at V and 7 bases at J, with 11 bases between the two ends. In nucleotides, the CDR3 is TGCAGCGTTGGTTATGGACCGAATTCACCCCTCCACTTT. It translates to CSVGYGPNSPLHF.

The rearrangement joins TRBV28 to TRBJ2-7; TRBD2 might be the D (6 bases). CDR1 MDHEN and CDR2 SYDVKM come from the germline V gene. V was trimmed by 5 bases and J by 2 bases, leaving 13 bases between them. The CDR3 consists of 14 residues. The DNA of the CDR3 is TGTGCCAGCAGTCCGGGACTCAGGCCCTACGAGCAGTACTTC. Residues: CASSPGLRPYEQYF.

The CDR3 coding sequence is TGTGCCAGCAGCCCTGGGTCTCCGGGAGGCTACACCTTC. Translated: CASSPGSPGGYTF. The rearrangement joins TRBV6-5 to TRBJ1-2; D gene ambiguous. Germline CDR1 and CDR2: MNHEY and SVGAGI. The germline V and J ends were trimmed by 6 bases and 8 bases, with 16 bases remaining between them. The CDR3 contains 13 residues.

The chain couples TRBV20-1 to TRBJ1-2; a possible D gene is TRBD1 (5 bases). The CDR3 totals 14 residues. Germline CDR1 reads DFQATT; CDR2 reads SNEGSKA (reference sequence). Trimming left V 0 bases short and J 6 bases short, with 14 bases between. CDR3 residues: CSARDPKGSNGYTF. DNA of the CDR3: TGCAGTGCTAGAGATCCCAAGGGGAGCAATGGCTACACCTTC.

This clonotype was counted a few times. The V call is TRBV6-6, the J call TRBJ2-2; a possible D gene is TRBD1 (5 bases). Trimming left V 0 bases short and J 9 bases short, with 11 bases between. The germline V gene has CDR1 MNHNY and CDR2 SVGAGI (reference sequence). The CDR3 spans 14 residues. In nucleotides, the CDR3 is TGTGCCAGCAGTTACTCGACAGTTCGGCGGGAGCTGTTTTTT. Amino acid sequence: CASSYSTVRRELFF.

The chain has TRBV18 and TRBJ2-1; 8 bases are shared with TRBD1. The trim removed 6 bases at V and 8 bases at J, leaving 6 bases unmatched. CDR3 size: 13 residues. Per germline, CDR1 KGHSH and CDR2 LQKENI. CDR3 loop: CASSSGQDDEQFF. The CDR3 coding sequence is TGTGCCAGCTCGTCGGGACAGGACGATGAGCAGTTCTTC.

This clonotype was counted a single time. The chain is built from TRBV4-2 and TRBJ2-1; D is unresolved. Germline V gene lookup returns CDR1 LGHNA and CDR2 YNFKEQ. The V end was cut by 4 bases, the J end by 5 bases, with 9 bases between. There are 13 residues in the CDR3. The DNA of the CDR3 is TGTGCCAGCAGCCGCACCTATGACAATGAGCAGTTCTTC. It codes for CASSRTYDNEQFF.

As DNA, the CDR3 is TGTGCCAGCAGCTCTAGCGGGGTTGAGCAGTTCTTC. It is translated as CASSSSGVEQFF. The chain recombines TRBV7-3 with TRBJ2-1, with 9 bases identical to TRBD2. The V gene end was trimmed by 4 bases and the J gene end by 9 bases; junction bases not matched to a gene: 1. Per germline, CDR1 SGHTA and CDR2 FQGTGA. The CDR3 is 12 residues long.

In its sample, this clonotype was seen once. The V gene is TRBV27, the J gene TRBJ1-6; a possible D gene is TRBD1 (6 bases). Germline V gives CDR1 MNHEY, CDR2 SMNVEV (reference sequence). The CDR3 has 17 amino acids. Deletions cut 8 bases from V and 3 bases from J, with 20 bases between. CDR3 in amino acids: CASSYFTGSGYNSPLHF. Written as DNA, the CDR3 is TGTGCCAGCTCATATTTCACAGGGTCCGGCTATAATTCACCCCTCCACTTT.

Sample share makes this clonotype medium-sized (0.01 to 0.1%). CDR3 DNA: TGTGCCAGCAGCCCTTTAGGGGGGGGATGGCAAGAGACCCAGTACTTC. This gives the protein CASSPLGGGWQETQYF. This chain joins TRBV7-2 and TRBJ2-5; possible D gene TRBD2, 7 bases. Trimming stripped 5 bases from V and 2 bases from J, with 18 bases between. The CDR3 extends over 16 amino acids. Germline V gene sequence: CDR1 SGHTA, CDR2 FQGNSA.

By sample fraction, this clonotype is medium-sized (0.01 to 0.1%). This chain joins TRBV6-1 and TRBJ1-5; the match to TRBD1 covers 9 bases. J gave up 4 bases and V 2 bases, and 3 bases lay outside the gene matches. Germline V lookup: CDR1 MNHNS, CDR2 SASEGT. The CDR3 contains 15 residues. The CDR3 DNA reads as TGTGCCAGCAGTGAATGGGGACAGGGAAATCAGCCCCAGCATTTT. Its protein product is CASSEWGQGNQPQHF.

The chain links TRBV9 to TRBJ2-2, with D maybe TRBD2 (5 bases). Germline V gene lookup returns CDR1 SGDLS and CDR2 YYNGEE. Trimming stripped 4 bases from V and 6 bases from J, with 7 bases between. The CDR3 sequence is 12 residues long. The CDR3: CASSRTAGELFF. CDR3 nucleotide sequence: TGTGCCAGCAGCCGGACTGCCGGGGAGCTGTTTTTT.

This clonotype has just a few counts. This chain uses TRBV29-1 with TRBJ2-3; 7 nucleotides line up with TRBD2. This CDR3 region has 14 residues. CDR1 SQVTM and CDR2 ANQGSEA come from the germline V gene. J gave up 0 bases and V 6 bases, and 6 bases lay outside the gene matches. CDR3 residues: CSVPTSVSTDTQYF. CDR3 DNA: TGCAGCGTCCCAACTAGCGTGAGCACAGATACGCAGTATTTT.

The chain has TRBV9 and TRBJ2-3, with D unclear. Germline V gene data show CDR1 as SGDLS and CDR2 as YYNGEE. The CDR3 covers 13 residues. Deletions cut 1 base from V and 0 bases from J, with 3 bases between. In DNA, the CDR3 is TGTGCCAGCAGCGTAACTAGCACAGATACGCAGTATTTT. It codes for CASSVTSTDTQYF.

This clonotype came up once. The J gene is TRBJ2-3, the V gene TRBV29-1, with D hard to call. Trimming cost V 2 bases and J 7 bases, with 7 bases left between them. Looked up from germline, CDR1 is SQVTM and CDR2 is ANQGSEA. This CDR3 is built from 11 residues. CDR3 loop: CSVESRNTQYF. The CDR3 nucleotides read TGCAGCGTTGAAAGTCGGAATACGCAGTATTTT.

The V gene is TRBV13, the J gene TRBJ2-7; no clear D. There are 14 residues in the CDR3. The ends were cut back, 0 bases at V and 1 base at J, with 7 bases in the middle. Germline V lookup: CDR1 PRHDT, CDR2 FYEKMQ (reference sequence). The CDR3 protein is CASSLGFESYEQYF. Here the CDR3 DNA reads TGTGCCAGCAGCTTAGGCTTCGAATCCTACGAGCAGTACTTC.

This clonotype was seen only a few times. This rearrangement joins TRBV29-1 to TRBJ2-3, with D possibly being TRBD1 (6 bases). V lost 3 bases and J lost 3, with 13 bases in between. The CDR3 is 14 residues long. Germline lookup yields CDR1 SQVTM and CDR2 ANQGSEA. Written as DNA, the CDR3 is TGCAGCGTTGATAAGATCAGGGGAACAGATACGCAGTATTTT. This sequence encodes CSVDKIRGTDTQYF.

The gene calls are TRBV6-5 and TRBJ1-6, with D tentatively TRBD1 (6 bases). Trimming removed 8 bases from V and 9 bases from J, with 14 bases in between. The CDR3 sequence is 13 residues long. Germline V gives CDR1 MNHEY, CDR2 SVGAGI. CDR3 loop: CASRTGPTSPLHF. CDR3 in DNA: TGTGCCAGCCGAACAGGGCCAACTTCACCCCTCCACTTT.

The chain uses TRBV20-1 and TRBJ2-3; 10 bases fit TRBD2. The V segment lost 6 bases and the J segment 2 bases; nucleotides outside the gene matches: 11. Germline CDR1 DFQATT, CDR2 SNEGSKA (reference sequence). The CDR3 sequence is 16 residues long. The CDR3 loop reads CSARGVLAGVTDTQYF. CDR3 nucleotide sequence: TGCAGTGCCCGTGGGGTGCTAGCGGGGGTCACAGATACGCAGTATTTT.

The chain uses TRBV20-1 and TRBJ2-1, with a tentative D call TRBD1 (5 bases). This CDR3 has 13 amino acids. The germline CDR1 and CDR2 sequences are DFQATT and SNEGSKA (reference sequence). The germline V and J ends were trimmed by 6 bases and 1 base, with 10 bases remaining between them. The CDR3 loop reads CSARQGSYNEQFF. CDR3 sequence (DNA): TGCAGTGCAAGGCAGGGATCCTACAATGAGCAGTTCTTC.

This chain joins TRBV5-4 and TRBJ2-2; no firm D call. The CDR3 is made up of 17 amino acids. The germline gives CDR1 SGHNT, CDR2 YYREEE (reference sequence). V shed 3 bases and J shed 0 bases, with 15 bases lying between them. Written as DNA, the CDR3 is TGTGCCAGCAGCTGGGGAAATGCGCCTGCGAACACCGGGGAGCTGTTTTTT. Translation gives CASSWGNAPANTGELFF.

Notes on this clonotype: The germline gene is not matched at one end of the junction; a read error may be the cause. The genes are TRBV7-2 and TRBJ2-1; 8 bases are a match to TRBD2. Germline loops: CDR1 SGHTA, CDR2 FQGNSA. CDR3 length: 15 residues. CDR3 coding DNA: TGCGCCAGCAGCCCCAGCGGGAGTTCCTACAATGAGCAGTTCTTC. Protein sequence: CASSPSGSSYNEQFF.

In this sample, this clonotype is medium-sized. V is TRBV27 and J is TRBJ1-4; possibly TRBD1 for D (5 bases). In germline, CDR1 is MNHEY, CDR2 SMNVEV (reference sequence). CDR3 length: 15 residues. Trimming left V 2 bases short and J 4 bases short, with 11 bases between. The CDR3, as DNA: TGTGCCAGCAGTTTACGGGCAGGGATTAATGAAAAACTGTTTTTT. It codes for CASSLRAGINEKLFF.

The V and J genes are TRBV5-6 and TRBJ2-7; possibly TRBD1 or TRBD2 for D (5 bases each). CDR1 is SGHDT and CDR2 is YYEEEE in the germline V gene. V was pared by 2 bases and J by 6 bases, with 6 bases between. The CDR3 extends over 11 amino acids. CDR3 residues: CASSFGTEQYF. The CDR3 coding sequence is TGTGCCAGCAGCTTTGGGACCGAGCAGTACTTC.

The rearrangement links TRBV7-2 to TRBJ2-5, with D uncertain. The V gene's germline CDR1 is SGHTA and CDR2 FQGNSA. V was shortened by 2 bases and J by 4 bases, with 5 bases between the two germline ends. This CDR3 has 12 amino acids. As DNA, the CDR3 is TGTGCCAGCAGCTTAAGCCGAGAGACCCAGTACTTC. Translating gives CASSLSRETQYF.

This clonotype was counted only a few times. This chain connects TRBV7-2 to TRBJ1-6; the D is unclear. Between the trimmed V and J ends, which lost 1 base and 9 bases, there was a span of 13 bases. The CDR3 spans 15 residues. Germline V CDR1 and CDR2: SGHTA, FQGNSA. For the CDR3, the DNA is TGTGCCAGCAGCTTAGAATCAGGACGATCTTCACCCCTCCACTTT. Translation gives CASSLESGRSSPLHF.

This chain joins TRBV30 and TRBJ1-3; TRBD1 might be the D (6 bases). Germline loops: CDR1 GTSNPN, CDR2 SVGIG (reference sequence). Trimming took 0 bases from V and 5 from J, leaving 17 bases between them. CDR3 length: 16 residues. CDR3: CAWSVQVAGARNTIYF. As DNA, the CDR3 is TGTGCCTGGAGTGTACAAGTGGCAGGGGCCCGAAACACCATATATTTT.

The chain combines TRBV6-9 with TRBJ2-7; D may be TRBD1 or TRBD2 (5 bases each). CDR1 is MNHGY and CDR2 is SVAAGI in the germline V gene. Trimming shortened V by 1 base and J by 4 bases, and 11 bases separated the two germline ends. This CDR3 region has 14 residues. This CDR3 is CASSYFQGRYEQYF. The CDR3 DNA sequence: TGTGCCAGCAGTTATTTTCAGGGACGATACGAGCAGTACTTC.